These 21 T cell receptor beta chains were sequenced from one sample in a study of technical replicates of blood from a few donors (dated by TCRdb to about 2017). The method behind the library was the immunoSEQ multiplex PCR assay. TCRdb retrieved this table from immuneACCESS and kept in-frame rearrangements only. Not all clones are present; in checked studies, unresolved V genes account for under half, and no reason is known for the remainder. The sample data list tens of thousands of clones, and roughly 98% of these were observed just once. The ten largest account for 0.15% of the sample. Material: T cells isolated from PBMCs. The receptors shown here come from a human donor in good health.

The rearrangement links TRBV6-1 to TRBJ2-7; 9 bases agree with TRBD2. Germline-derived CDR1 and CDR2 are MNHNS and SASEGT. J lost 3 bases, V lost 4 bases, and 10 bases had no gene match. This CDR3 spans 16 amino acids. The CDR3 nucleotides are TGTGCCAGCAGTGGGGGTAGCGGGAGCGGTTACTACGAGCAGTACTTC. Translating gives CASSGGSGSGYYEQYF.

The chain links TRBV5-5 to TRBJ1-2; D call uncertain. V lost 1 base and J lost 2, with 6 bases in between. The CDR3 spans 13 residues. CDR1 and CDR2 from the germline V gene are SGHKS and YYEKEE (reference sequence). CDR3: CASSLSGNYGYTF. The CDR3 DNA sequence: TGTGCCAGCAGCTTGTCCGGGAACTATGGCTACACCTTC.

The chain employs TRBV7-3 and TRBJ2-5, with 8 bases matching TRBD2. CDR3 size: 14 residues. Germline lookup yields CDR1 SGHTA and CDR2 FQGTGA. With V trimmed by 5 bases and J by 4 bases, 6 bases remained unmatched. The CDR3 sequence is CASSVPGGRETQYF. The CDR3, as DNA: TGTGCCAGCAGCGTTCCGGGGGGGCGAGAGACCCAGTACTTC.

The rearrangement joins TRBV27 to TRBJ2-7; D might be TRBD2 (6 bases). CDR3 length: 17 amino acids. V was trimmed by 2 bases and J by 4 bases, leaving 21 bases between them. Germline CDR1 reads MNHEY; CDR2 reads SMNVEV (reference sequence). The CDR3 spells CASSLNGQRWRGYEQYF. CDR3 DNA sequence: TGTGCCAGCAGTTTAAACGGTCAGCGTTGGAGGGGATACGAGCAGTACTTC.

This rearrangement joins TRBV27 to TRBJ2-7; 7 bases align to TRBD1. V shed 5 bases, J shed 3 bases, and the junction held 10 bases outside the gene matches. CDR3 length: 15 residues. Germline values: CDR1 MNHEY, CDR2 SMNVEV (reference sequence). The CDR3 DNA is TGTGCCAGCAGTATAACGACAGGGAGTGGCTACGAGCAGTACTTC. This sequence encodes CASSITTGSGYEQYF.

The rearrangement uses TRBV10-3 and TRBJ2-7, with D possibly TRBD2 on 5 matching bases. Trimming shortened V by 0 bases and J by 4 bases, and 19 bases separated the two germline ends. Germline CDR1 ENHRY, CDR2 SYGVKD. The CDR3 contains 17 residues. The CDR3, as DNA: TGTGCCATCAGTGAGTCCCGATTACGGGGATCCCTTTACGAGCAGTACTTC. Translating gives CAISESRLRGSLYEQYF.

This chain links TRBV9 with TRBJ1-6; TRBD1 is a possible D gene (5 bases). Deletions cut 0 bases from V and 9 bases from J, with 16 bases between. Per germline, CDR1 SGDLS and CDR2 YYNGEE. The CDR3 contains 16 residues. The CDR3, as DNA: TGTGCCAGCAGCGTAGGGCGGGACGGGCAAAGTTCACCCCTCCACTTT. Protein sequence: CASSVGRDGQSSPLHF.

This chain links TRBV5-1 with TRBJ2-7; 9 nucleotides align to TRBD1. V shed 2 bases and J 0 bases; nucleotides not matched to a gene: 6. The CDR3 length is 16 residues. CDR1 is SGHRS and CDR2 is YFSETQ in the germline V gene. The CDR3 protein is CASSFENRGPSYEQYF. CDR3 bases: TGCGCCAGCAGCTTTGAGAACAGGGGGCCCTCCTACGAGCAGTACTTC.

In this sample, this clone turned up once. The J gene is TRBJ2-4, the V gene TRBV28; 13 nucleotides match TRBD2. Unmatched junction bases numbered 14, after V lost 6 bases and J lost 3 bases. Per germline, CDR1 MDHEN and CDR2 SYDVKM. The CDR3 covers 19 residues. CDR3 residues: CASSPGWTSGRIDKNIQYF. The CDR3 DNA is TGTGCCAGCAGCCCCGGGTGGACTAGCGGGAGAATTGACAAAAACATTCAGTACTTC.

This sequence joins TRBV5-6 and TRBJ2-1; TRBD2 matches at 13 bases. CDR1 is SGHDT and CDR2 is YYEEEE in the germline V gene. This CDR3 contains 16 residues. After removal of 4 bases from V and 6 bases from J, the junction contained 7 bases not matched to a gene. In nucleotides, the CDR3 is TGTGCCAGCAGCCCGCTGGGACTAGCGGGACCCAATGAGCAGTTCTTC. This sequence encodes CASSPLGLAGPNEQFF.

CDR3 sequence (DNA): TGCGCCAGCAGCCAAGGACCCACAGTTAATCAGCCCCAGCATTTT. It codes for CASSQGPTVNQPQHF. This rearrangement joins TRBV4-1 to TRBJ1-5; D is uncertain. Per germline, CDR1 MGHRA and CDR2 YSYEKL. The V and J ends lost 1 base and 4 bases respectively, with 11 bases between them. This CDR3 has 15 residues.

V is TRBV28 and J is TRBJ2-2, with 7 nucleotides matching TRBD1. The V and J ends lost 7 bases and 8 bases, in that order; junction bases with no gene match: 4. The CDR3 totals 12 residues. Looked up from germline, CDR1 is MDHEN and CDR2 is SYDVKM. The CDR3 here is CASKRGPGELFF. In nucleotides, the CDR3 is TGTGCCAGCAAAAGGGGGCCTGGGGAGCTGTTTTTT.

This chain joins TRBV14 and TRBJ1-1; D remains unclear. V lost 6 bases and J 4 bases, leaving 15 bases between the germline ends. Germline V gene data show CDR1 as SGHDN and CDR2 as FVKESK. The CDR3 length is 14 residues. The CDR3 DNA follows: TGTGCCAGCAGTTGGGGAGGCGCAGGCACTGAAGCTTTCTTT. Encoded protein: CASSWGGAGTEAFF.

The chain links TRBV6-6 to TRBJ2-7; D is ambiguous. V lost 5 bases and J lost 5, with 16 bases in between. The CDR3 sequence is 14 residues long. Germline V gene lookup returns CDR1 MNHNY and CDR2 SVGAGI (reference sequence). CDR3 DNA: TGTGCCAGCAGTGACGACGTGAGGTCGGACGAGCAGTACTTC. Translating gives CASSDDVRSDEQYF.

This chain links TRBV14 with TRBJ2-7, with TRBD2 identical over 12 bases. There are 17 residues in the CDR3. Losses at the gene ends were 3 bases for V and 1 base for J; bases not matched to a gene: 7. Per germline, CDR1 SGHDN and CDR2 FVKESK. The CDR3 sequence is CASSQLGLAGRSYEQYF. In nucleotides, the CDR3 is TGTGCCAGCAGCCAGCTCGGACTAGCGGGGCGTTCCTACGAGCAGTACTTC.

The chain recombines TRBV11-3 with TRBJ1-6; D is possibly TRBD1 (5 bases). Trimming took off 1 base at V and 9 bases at J, with 10 bases between the two ends. The germline V gene has CDR1 SGHNT and CDR2 YENEEA. The CDR3 is 14 residues long. The CDR3 spells CASSLAGVVSPLHF. DNA of the CDR3: TGTGCCAGCAGCTTAGCGGGGGTTGTTTCACCCCTCCACTTT.

This chain links TRBV5-4 with TRBJ2-7; 10 bases are shared with TRBD1. Germline lookup yields CDR1 SGHNT and CDR2 YYREEE (reference sequence). Trimming cost V 2 bases and J 7 bases; bases outside gene matches: 6. There are 14 residues in the CDR3. In DNA, the CDR3 is TGTGCCAGCAGCTTCCTTGACAGGGGGCAAGAGCAGTACTTC. Its protein is CASSFLDRGQEQYF.

The V gene is TRBV6-1, the J gene TRBJ1-5; 8 bases agree with TRBD1. Germline trimming cut 2 bases from V and 4 bases from J; bases unmatched to any gene: 10. The CDR3 has 17 amino acids. Germline CDR1 MNHNS, CDR2 SASEGT. In DNA, the CDR3 is TGTGCCAGCAGTGAAAGGTGGCACAGGGGGAATAATCAGCCCCAGCATTTT. Translation gives CASSERWHRGNNQPQHF.

The gene calls are TRBV18 and TRBJ2-5; TRBD1 aligns across 7 bases. There are 16 residues in the CDR3. With V trimmed by 6 bases and J by 0 bases, 10 bases remained unmatched. CDR1 KGHSH and CDR2 LQKENI come from the germline V gene. CDR3 nucleotide sequence: TGTGCCAGCTCGCCGAGCCGAGGGGGCTACCAAGAGACCCAGTACTTC. This translates into CASSPSRGGYQETQYF. The complete variable domain, with remaining parts taken from reference TRBV18 and TRBJ2-5, reads NAGVMQNPRHLVRRRGQEARLRCSPMKGHSHVYWYRQLPEEGLKFMVYLQKENIIDESGMPKERFSAEFPKEGPSILRIQQVVRGDSAAYFCASSPSRGGYQETQYFGPGTRLLVL.

The chain employs TRBV5-1 and TRBJ2-5; D is perhaps TRBD1 (5 bases). V was pared by 0 bases and J by 4 bases, with 13 bases between. Germline V gives CDR1 SGHRS, CDR2 YFSETQ. This CDR3 is 15 amino acids long. DNA of the CDR3: TGCGCCAGCAGCTTGGCCGCAGGGCAAGGAGAGACCCAGTACTTC. Translation: CASSLAAGQGETQYF.

The CDR3 nucleotides are TGCGCCAGCAGCCACCAGAATCAGCCCCAGCATTTT. Translation gives CASSHQNQPQHF. The V and J genes are TRBV4-1 and TRBJ1-5; D is unclear. V lost 3 bases and J 4 bases, leaving 4 bases between the germline ends. CDR1 and CDR2 from the germline V gene are MGHRA and YSYEKL. The CDR3 runs 12 residues.